One and the same sample provided the 26 T cell receptor beta chains below, sequenced in a study of T cell responses to AZD1222 COVID-19 vaccine. Sequenced by immunoSEQ multiplex PCR; TCRdb stores in-frame clones only, minus some. Among about 94,000 clones listed, about 88% were seen once. Sequencing was performed on peripheral blood, taken on day 0 of AZD1222 vaccination. These receptors all stem from an adult in good health.

This clone is a singleton in its sample. J is TRBJ1-1 and V is TRBV5-1; weak D call: TRBD1 (5 bases). V shed 2 bases and J shed 1 base, with 6 bases lying between them. Germline V gene lookup returns CDR1 SGHRS and CDR2 YFSETQ. The CDR3 loop spans 13 amino acids. CDR3 region: CASSFQGNTEAFF. The DNA for the CDR3 is TGCGCCAGCAGCTTTCAGGGGAACACTGAAGCTTTCTTT.

This chain links TRBV25-1 with TRBJ1-1, with D possibly being TRBD1 (6 bases). Germline CDR1 reads MGHDK; CDR2 reads SYGVNS. CDR3 length equals 15 residues. V gave up 8 bases and J gave up 1 base, with 17 bases separating them. CDR3 DNA sequence: TGTGCCAGCCCTACTAGACAGGCGAGGAACACTGAAGCTTTCTTT. Translated: CASPTRQARNTEAFF.

The chain uses TRBV5-1 and TRBJ1-2; weak D call: TRBD1 (6 bases). Germline lookup yields CDR1 SGHRS and CDR2 YFSETQ. The CDR3 loop spans 14 amino acids. Trimming pared 1 base from V and 6 bases from J, leaving 13 bases between. As DNA, the CDR3 is TGCGCCAGCAGCTTGTCACAGGGAGGCCATGGCTACACCTTC. It translates to CASSLSQGGHGYTF.

This sequence joins TRBV7-2 and TRBJ2-2, with TRBD2 matching 8 bases. The CDR3 covers 17 residues. Unmatched junction bases numbered 11, after V lost 5 bases and J lost 3 bases. Germline V gene lookup returns CDR1 SGHTA and CDR2 FQGNSA. The chain's CDR3 is CASSGAPAGVYTGELFF. CDR3 nucleotide sequence: TGTGCCAGCAGCGGCGCACCAGCGGGGGTTTACACCGGGGAGCTGTTTTTT.

V gene TRBV5-6 combines with J gene TRBJ2-1; 7 bases agree with TRBD2. V trimming: 0 bases; J trimming: 0 bases; junction bases outside the gene matches: 6. The CDR3 sequence is 17 residues long. The V gene's germline CDR1 is SGHDT and CDR2 YYEEEE. The CDR3 sequence: CASSLEELALSYNEQFF. In DNA, the CDR3 is TGTGCCAGCAGCTTGGAGGAACTAGCGCTCTCCTACAATGAGCAGTTCTTC.

The rearrangement joins TRBV5-6 to TRBJ1-2, with 8 nucleotides matching TRBD1. The V segment lost 3 bases and the J segment 4 bases; nucleotides outside the gene matches: 8. Germline V gene data show CDR1 as SGHDT and CDR2 as YYEEEE. This CDR3 spans 15 amino acids. CDR3 in amino acids: CASSWAGGAGYGYTF. The CDR3 DNA reads TGTGCCAGCAGCTGGGCAGGGGGCGCCGGCTATGGCTACACCTTC.

The chain links TRBV27 to TRBJ1-1, with D hard to call. Germline assignment: CDR1 MNHEY and CDR2 SMNVEV (reference sequence). Trimming cost V 2 bases and J 1 base, with 8 bases left between them. The CDR3 extends over 14 amino acids. The CDR3 spells CASSLRAGNTEAFF. DNA for the CDR3: TGTGCCAGCAGTTTACGTGCGGGGAACACTGAAGCTTTCTTT.

The CDR3 loop is CASGHRGQNTEAFF. The CDR3 DNA follows: TGTGCCAGTGGCCACAGGGGGCAGAACACTGAAGCTTTCTTT. The rearrangement joins TRBV5-6 to TRBJ1-1; 9 bases line up with TRBD1. The CDR3 runs to 14 residues. The ends lost 8 bases at V and 1 base at J; junction bases unmatched: 6. Germline V CDR1 and CDR2: SGHDT, YYEEEE.

The CDR3 spells CASTRSNRHYGYTF. Written as DNA, the CDR3 is TGTGCCAGCACTAGGTCCAACCGCCACTATGGCTACACCTTC. The V call is TRBV2, the J call TRBJ1-2; D gene ambiguous. V lost 7 bases, J lost 3 bases, and 15 bases lay in between. The CDR3 length is 14 residues. Germline CDR1 and CDR2: SNHLY and FYNNEI.

The V and J genes are TRBV9 and TRBJ1-6; 8 bases align to TRBD1. The CDR3 sequence is 15 residues long. V dropped 4 bases and J dropped 6; count of bases not matched to a gene: 6. CDR1 SGDLS and CDR2 YYNGEE come from the germline V gene. In nucleotides, the CDR3 is TGTGCCAGCAGCCTGATGGGACAGGCTAATTCACCCCTCCACTTT. It yields the protein CASSLMGQANSPLHF.

The chain recombines TRBV3-1 (or the pseudogene TRBV3-2) with TRBJ1-5; unclear D gene. The germline gives CDR1 LGHDT, CDR2 YNNKEL (reference sequence). The CDR3 runs 15 residues. Trimming took 1 base from V and 0 from J, leaving 7 bases between them. The CDR3 reads CASSQGILSNQPQHF. The CDR3 DNA follows: TGTGCCAGCAGCCAAGGAATCCTTAGCAATCAGCCCCAGCATTTT.

The rearrangement joins TRBV19 to TRBJ2-1; D possibly corresponds to TRBD2 (7 bases). The V gene lost 5 bases and the J gene lost 6 bases, with 26 bases spanning the gap. There are 18 residues in the CDR3. Germline lookup yields CDR1 LNHDA and CDR2 SQIVND (reference sequence). CDR3 sequence: CASSPREGRGNHINEQFF. The CDR3 DNA is TGTGCCAGTAGTCCTAGAGAGGGGAGGGGGAATCACATCAATGAGCAGTTCTTC.

This chain links TRBV12-3 or TRBV12-4 with TRBJ1-6; D is uncertain. Trimming took 3 bases from V and 14 from J, leaving 11 bases between them. The CDR3 totals 12 residues. The CDR3 is CASSLGPRALHF. The DNA of the CDR3 is TGTGCCAGCAGTTTGGGTCCTCGGGCCCTCCACTTT.

The rearrangement uses TRBV27 and TRBJ2-1, with TRBD2 matching 9 bases. Unmatched junction bases numbered 5, after V lost 7 bases and J lost 4 bases. The CDR3 is 14 amino acids. Germline V gene sequence: CDR1 MNHEY, CDR2 SMNVEV (reference sequence). CDR3 in DNA: TGTGCCAGCACCAGAGCGGGGGGATACAATGAGCAGTTCTTC. Its translation: CASTRAGGYNEQFF.

The chain employs TRBV7-9 and TRBJ1-6, with D possibly being TRBD1 (5 bases). Germline CDR1 SEHNR, CDR2 FQNEAQ (reference sequence). Trimming pared 5 bases from V and 9 bases from J, leaving 20 bases between. There are 16 residues in the CDR3. The CDR3 coding sequence is TGTGCCAGCAGCCAATCGAGAGGGTTTGGGGGTTCACCCCTCCACTTT. Translated, it gives CASSQSRGFGGSPLHF.

Details on this clone: A read error may account for a junction end that differs from germline. The DNA for the CDR3 is TGTGCTAGCAGCCTCGACAGGAACACTGAAGCTTTCTTT. Its protein is CASSLDRNTEAFF. The chain uses TRBV7-7 and TRBJ1-1, with D perhaps TRBD1 (5 bases). Germline V lookup: CDR1 SSHAT, CDR2 FNYEAQ (reference sequence). This CDR3 is built from 13 residues.

The V and J genes are TRBV5-6 and TRBJ1-2, with 12 nucleotides matching TRBD1. The CDR3 is 16 amino acids. CDR1 and CDR2 from the germline V gene are SGHDT and YYEEEE. The V gene end was trimmed by 3 bases and the J gene end by 5 bases; junction bases not matched to a gene: 8. Here the CDR3 DNA reads TGTGCCAGCAGCTCACTGGGGGACAGGGGGCAGTATGGCTACACCTTC. Protein sequence: CASSSLGDRGQYGYTF.

This clone was seen a single time. V and J are TRBV7-2 and TRBJ2-7; TRBD1 matches at 9 bases. J lost 5 bases, V lost 4 bases, and 3 bases had no gene match. The CDR3 covers 13 residues. In germline, CDR1 is SGHTA, CDR2 FQGNSA. In nucleotides, the CDR3 is TGTGCCAGCAGCTACGACAGGGGGAACGAGCAGTACTTC. Amino acids: CASSYDRGNEQYF.

The gene calls are TRBV18 and TRBJ2-5, with unresolved D. The V end lost 4 bases, the J end lost 1 base, and 10 bases lay between the germline ends. CDR1 is KGHSH, CDR2 LQKENI, per germline. This CDR3 region has 14 residues. CDR3 coding DNA: TGTGCCAGCTCACTCTCGAGCTTCCAAGAGACCCAGTACTTC. Protein: CASSLSSFQETQYF.

This sequence joins TRBV27 and TRBJ1-4; D is ambiguous. Trimming removed 4 bases from V and 5 bases from J, with 11 bases in between. Germline loops: CDR1 MNHEY, CDR2 SMNVEV (reference sequence). The CDR3 totals 14 residues. The DNA of the CDR3 is TGTGCCAGCAGTTCGAGGGCACGGAATGAAAAACTGTTTTTT. Its protein is CASSSRARNEKLFF.

This clone occurred a few times. The chain carries TRBV7-8 and TRBJ1-1; D perhaps matches TRBD1 (6 bases). This CDR3 comprises 17 residues. Trimming removed 0 bases from V and 1 base from J, with 15 bases in between. Germline-derived CDR1 and CDR2 are SGHVS and FQNEAQ. The CDR3 DNA sequence: TGTGCCAGCAGCTTAGCGGGACACCAAAAGAAGAACACTGAAGCTTTCTTT. This gives the protein CASSLAGHQKKNTEAFF.

This clone occurred once. This rearrangement joins TRBV21-1 to TRBJ2-7; TRBD2, the table's D call, lacks a check against the DNA. TRBV21-1 corresponds to a pseudogene. This CDR3 is 18 amino acids long. The CDR3, as DNA: TGTGCCAGCAGCGACGGGAGGACTAGCGGGGGGTCCCACCACGAGCAGTACTTC. Residues: CASSDGRTSGGSHHEQYF.

The V call is TRBV4-1, the J call TRBJ1-1, with 11 bases fitting TRBD1. CDR3 length: 16 amino acids. CDR1 and CDR2 (germline): MGHRA, YSYEKL. V lost 4 bases and J lost 0; bases outside the gene matches: 4. The CDR3 is CASSLWTGGVNTEAFF. For the CDR3, the DNA is TGCGCCAGCAGCCTCTGGACAGGGGGCGTGAACACTGAAGCTTTCTTT.

V gene TRBV19 combines with J gene TRBJ1-1, with D possibly TRBD1 on 6 matching bases. Germline CDR1 is LNHDA and CDR2 is SQIVND (reference sequence). The V gene lost 2 bases and the J gene lost 4 bases, with 14 bases spanning the gap. The CDR3 is 15 residues long. CDR3 DNA sequence: TGTGCCAGTAGTATAACAGGGAATCGCGCCACTGAAGCTTTCTTT. This sequence encodes CASSITGNRATEAFF. The whole variable domain, remainder taken from reference TRBV19 and TRBJ1-1, is DGGITQSPKYLFRKEGQNVTLSCEQNLNHDAMYWYRQDPGQGLRLIYYSQIVNDFQKGDIAEGYSVSREKKESFPLTVTSAQKNPTAFYLCASSITGNRATEAFFGQGTRLTVV.

The CDR3: CASSLLGTRAGNTIYF. The CDR3 DNA is TGTGCCAGCAGCCTACTCGGGACGCGGGCAGGAAACACCATATATTTT. The chain carries TRBV7-9 and TRBJ1-3; D may be TRBD1 (5 bases). CDR1 is SEHNR, CDR2 FQNEAQ, per germline (reference sequence). The CDR3 is 16 residues long. Trimming left V 5 bases short and J 4 bases short, with 18 bases between.

J is TRBJ2-2 and V is TRBV6-2 or TRBV6-3; D remains unclear. Per germline, CDR1 MNHEY and CDR2 SVGEGT. The CDR3 runs 12 residues. Deletions cut 5 bases from V and 0 bases from J, with 1 base between. The CDR3 region is CASSPNTGELFF. CDR3 bases: TGTGCCAGCAGTCCGAACACCGGGGAGCTGTTTTTT.